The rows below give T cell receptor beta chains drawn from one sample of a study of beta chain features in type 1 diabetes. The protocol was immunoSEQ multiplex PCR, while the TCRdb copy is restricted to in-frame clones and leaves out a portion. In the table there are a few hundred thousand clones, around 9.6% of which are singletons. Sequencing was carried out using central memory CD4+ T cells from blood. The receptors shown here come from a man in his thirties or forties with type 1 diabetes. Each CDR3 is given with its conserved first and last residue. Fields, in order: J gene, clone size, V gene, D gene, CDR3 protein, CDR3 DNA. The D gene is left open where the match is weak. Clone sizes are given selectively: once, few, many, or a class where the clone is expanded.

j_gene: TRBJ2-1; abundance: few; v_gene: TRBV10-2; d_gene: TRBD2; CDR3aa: CASRLAGGLNEQFF; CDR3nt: TGCGCCAGCAGATTAGCGGGAGGGCTCAATGAGCAGTTCTTC
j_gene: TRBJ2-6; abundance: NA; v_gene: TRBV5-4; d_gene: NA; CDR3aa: CASSSRGQYTFSGANVLTF; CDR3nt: TGTGCCAGCAGCTCCCGAGGGCAGTATACGTTCTCTGGGGCCAACGTCCTGACTTTC
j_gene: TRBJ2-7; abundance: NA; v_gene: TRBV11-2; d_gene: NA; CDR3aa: CASSLAPTGFYEQYF; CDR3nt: TGTGCCAGCAGCTTAGCCCCGACAGGATTCTACGAGCAGTACTTC
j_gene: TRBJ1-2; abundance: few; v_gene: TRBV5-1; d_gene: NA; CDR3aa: CASSLQGRREGYTF; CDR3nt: TGCGCCAGCAGCTTGCAGGGTCGGCGAGAGGGCTACACCTTC
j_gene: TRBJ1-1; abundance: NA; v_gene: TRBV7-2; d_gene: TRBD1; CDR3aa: CASSFTGGAEAFF; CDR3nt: TGTGCCAGCAGCTTTACAGGGGGCGCTGAAGCTTTCTTT
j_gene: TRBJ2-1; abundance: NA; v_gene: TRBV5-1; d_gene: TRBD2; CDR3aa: CASSLGGRTDNEQFF; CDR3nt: TGCGCCAGCAGCTTGGGCGGGAGGACCGACAATGAGCAGTTCTTC
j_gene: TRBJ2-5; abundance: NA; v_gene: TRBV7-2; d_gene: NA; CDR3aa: CASSPVVGRETQYF; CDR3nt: TGTGCCAGCAGCCCCGTCGTGGGGCGAGAGACCCAGTACTTC
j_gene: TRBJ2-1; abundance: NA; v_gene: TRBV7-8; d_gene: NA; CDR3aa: CASSPGRTFHNEQFF; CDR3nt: TGTGCCAGCAGCCCAGGACGGACTTTTCACAATGAGCAGTTCTTC
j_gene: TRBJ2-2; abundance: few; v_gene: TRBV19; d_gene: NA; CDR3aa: CASNAQAVGGELFF; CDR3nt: TGTGCCAGTAATGCCCAAGCCGTTGGCGGGGAGCTGTTTTTT
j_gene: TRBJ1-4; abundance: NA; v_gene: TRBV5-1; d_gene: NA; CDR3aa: CASSLSSGGEKLFF; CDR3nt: TGCGCCAGCAGTTTGAGCAGCGGAGGGGAAAAACTGTTTTTT
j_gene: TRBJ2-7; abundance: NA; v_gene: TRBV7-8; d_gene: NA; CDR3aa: CASSFDSSYEQYF; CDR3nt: TGTGCCAGCAGCTTCGATAGCTCCTACGAGCAGTACTTC
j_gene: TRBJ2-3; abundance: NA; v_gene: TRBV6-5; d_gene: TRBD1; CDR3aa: CAISQNRGRADTQYF; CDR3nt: TGTGCCATCAGTCAAAACAGGGGAAGGGCAGATACGCAGTATTTT
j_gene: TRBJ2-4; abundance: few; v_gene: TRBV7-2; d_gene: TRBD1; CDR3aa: CASSSSTSGDSLAKNIQYF; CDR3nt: TGTGCCAGCAGCTCCTCGACCTCCGGGGACAGTCTAGCCAAAAACATTCAGTACTTC
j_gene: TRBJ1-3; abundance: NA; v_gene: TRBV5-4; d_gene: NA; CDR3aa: CASSSGTLRSGNTIYF; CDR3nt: TGTGCCAGCAGCTCGGGGACGCTACGCTCTGGAAACACCATATATTTT
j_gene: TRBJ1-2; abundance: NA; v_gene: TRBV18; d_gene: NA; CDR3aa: CASSPNGGRDLYGYTF; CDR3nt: TGTGCCAGCTCACCAAACGGGGGCAGAGACCTCTATGGCTACACCTTC
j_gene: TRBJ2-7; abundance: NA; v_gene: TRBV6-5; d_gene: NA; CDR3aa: CASSYLTGTYEQYF; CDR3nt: TGTGCCAGCAGTTACCTGACAGGTACCTACGAGCAGTACTTC
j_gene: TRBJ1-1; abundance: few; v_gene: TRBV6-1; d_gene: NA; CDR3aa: CASSSITEAFF; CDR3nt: TGTGCCAGCAGTTCTATCACTGAAGCTTTCTTT
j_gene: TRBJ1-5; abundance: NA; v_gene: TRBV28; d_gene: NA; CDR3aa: CATTQNRDQPQHF; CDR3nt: TGTGCCACCACTCAGAACAGAGATCAGCCCCAGCATTTT
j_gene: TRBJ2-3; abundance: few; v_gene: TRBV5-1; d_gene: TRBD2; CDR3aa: CASSLAAGGPADTQYF; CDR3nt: TGCGCCAGCAGCTTGGCCGCGGGAGGGCCCGCAGATACGCAGTATTTT
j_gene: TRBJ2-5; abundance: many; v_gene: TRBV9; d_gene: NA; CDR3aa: CASSPSQGYQETQYF; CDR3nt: TGTGCCAGCAGCCCCAGTCAGGGTTACCAAGAGACCCAGTACTTC
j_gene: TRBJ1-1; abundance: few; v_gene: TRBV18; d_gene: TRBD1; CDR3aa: CASSLPPTGGSEAFF; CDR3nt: TGTGCCAGCTCACTCCCTCCCACAGGGGGGTCTGAAGCTTTCTTT
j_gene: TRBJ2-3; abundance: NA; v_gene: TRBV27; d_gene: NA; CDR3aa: CASSHRGGRSTDTQYF; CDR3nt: TGTGCCAGCAGTCACCGAGGCGGCCGGAGCACAGATACGCAGTATTTT
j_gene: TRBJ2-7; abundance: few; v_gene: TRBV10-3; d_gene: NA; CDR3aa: CASSLGGPRQYF; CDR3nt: TGTGCCAGCAGTTTGGGGGGACCGCGGCAGTACTTC
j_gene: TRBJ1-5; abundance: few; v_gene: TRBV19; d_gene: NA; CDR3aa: CASSIPGFGNQPQHF; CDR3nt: TGTGCCAGTAGTATACCAGGGTTCGGCAATCAGCCCCAGCATTTT
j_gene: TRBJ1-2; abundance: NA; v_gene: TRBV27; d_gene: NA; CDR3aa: CASSFAAASRGDGYTF; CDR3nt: TGTGCCAGCAGTTTCGCAGCCGCGTCCCGAGGGGATGGCTACACCTTC
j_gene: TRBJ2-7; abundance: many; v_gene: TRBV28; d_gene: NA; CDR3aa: CASSPSGSSLYEQYF; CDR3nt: TGTGCCAGCAGCCCCTCCGGCTCTAGCCTTTACGAGCAGTACTTC
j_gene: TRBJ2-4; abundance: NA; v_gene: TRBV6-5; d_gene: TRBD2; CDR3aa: CASSTVASGINIQYF; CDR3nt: TGTGCCAGCAGTACTGTGGCTAGCGGGATAAACATTCAGTACTTC
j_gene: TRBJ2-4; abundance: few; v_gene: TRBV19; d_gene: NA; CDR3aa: CATLERGIAKNIQYF; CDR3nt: TGTGCCACCCTCGAACGAGGGATAGCCAAAAACATTCAGTACTTC
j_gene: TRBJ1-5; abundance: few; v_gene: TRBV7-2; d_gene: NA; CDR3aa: CASSLRVLNQPQHF; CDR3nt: TGTGCCAGCAGCTTAAGGGTCCTCAATCAGCCCCAGCATTTT
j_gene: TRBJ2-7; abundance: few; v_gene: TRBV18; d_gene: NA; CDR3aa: CASSPPIPYEQYF; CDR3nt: TGTGCCAGCTCACCACCTATTCCCTACGAGCAGTACTTC
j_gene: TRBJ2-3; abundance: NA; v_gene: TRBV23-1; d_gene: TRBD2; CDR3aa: CASSQSRSGGDFTDTQYF; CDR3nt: TGCGCCAGCAGTCAATCGAGGAGCGGGGGGGATTTCACAGATACGCAGTATTTT
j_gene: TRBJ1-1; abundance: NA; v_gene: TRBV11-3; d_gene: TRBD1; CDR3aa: CASRANYRGLYTEAFF; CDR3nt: TGTGCCAGCAGGGCAAATTACAGGGGGCTTTACACTGAAGCTTTCTTT
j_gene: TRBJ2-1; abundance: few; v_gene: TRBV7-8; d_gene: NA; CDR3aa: CASSLSAGAGDEQFF; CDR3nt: TGTGCCAGCAGCTTAAGTGCAGGGGCGGGCGATGAGCAGTTCTTC
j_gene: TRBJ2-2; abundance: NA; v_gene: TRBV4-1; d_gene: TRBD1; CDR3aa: CASSQEYRGQTGELFF; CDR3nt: TGCGCCAGCAGCCAAGAGTACAGGGGGCAAACCGGGGAGCTGTTTTTT
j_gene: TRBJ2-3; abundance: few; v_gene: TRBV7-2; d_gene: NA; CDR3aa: CAGIQGNTDTQYF; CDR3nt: TGTGCCGGCATACAGGGTAATACAGATACGCAGTATTTT
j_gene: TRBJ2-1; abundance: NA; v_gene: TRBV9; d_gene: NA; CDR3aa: CASSVDGAPYNEQFF; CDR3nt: TGTGCCAGCAGCGTAGACGGGGCACCCTACAATGAGCAGTTCTTC
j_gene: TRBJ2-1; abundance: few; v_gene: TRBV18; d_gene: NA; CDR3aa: CASSPTSGLAGSYNEQFF; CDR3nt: TGTGCCAGCTCACCAACAAGCGGCCTAGCCGGGTCCTACAATGAGCAGTTCTTC
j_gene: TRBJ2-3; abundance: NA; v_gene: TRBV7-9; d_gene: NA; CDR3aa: CASSIRATGDTQYF; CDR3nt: TGTGCCAGCAGCATCCGGGCCACGGGAGATACGCAGTATTTT
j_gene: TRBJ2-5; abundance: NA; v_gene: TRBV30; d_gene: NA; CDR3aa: CAWSVTGGETQYF; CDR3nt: TGTGCCTGGAGTGTCACAGGCGGGGAGACCCAGTACTTC
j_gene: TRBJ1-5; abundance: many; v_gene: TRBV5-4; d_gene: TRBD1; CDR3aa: CASSVAGGSQPQHF; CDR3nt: TGTGCCAGCAGCGTGGCAGGGGGTAGTCAGCCCCAGCATTTT
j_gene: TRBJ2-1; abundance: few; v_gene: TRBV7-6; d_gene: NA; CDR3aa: CASSQDRREQFF; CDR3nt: TGTGCCAGCAGCCAAGATCGAAGGGAGCAGTTCTTC
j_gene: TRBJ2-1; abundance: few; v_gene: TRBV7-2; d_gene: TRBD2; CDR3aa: CASSLAGGSNEQFF; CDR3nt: TGTGCCAGCAGCTTGGCGGGGGGGAGCAATGAGCAGTTCTTC
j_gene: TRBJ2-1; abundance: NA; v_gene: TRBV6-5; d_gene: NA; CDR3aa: CASSYQANNEQFF; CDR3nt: TGTGCCAGCAGTTACCAGGCTAACAATGAGCAGTTCTTC
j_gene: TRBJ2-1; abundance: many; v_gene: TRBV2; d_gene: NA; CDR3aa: CASSERESAYNEQFF; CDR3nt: TGTGCCAGCAGTGAACGGGAGTCAGCCTACAATGAGCAGTTCTTC
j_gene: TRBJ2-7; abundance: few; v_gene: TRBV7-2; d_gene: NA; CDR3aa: CASSLGPGATSYEQYF; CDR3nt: TGTGCCAGCAGCTTAGGTCCAGGCGCGACCTCCTACGAGCAGTACTTC
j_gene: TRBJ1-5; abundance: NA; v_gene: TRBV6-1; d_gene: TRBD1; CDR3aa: CASRPGQGYYQPQHF; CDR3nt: TGTGCCAGCAGGCCGGGACAGGGGTACTATCAGCCCCAGCATTTT
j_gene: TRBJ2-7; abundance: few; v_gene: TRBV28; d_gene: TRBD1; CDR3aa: CASSIQGYGYEQYF; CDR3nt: TGTGCCAGCAGTATACAGGGGTACGGCTACGAGCAGTACTTC
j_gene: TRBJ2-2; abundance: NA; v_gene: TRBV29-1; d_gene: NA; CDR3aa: CSVADGYVELFF; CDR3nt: TGCAGCGTGGCAGACGGGTACGTGGAGCTGTTTTTT
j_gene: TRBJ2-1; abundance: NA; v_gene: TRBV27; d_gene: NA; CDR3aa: CASSFRRDTYNEQFF; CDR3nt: TGTGCCAGCAGTTTCCGCAGGGATACCTACAATGAGCAGTTCTTC
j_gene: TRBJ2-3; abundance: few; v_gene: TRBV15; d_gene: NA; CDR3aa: CATSRGRTEGTDTQYF; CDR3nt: TGTGCCACCAGCCGGGGTAGGACAGAGGGCACAGATACGCAGTATTTT
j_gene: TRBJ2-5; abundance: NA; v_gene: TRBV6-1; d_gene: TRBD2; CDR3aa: CASSEWGGGETQYF; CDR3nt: TGTGCCAGCAGTGAATGGGGGGGAGGAGAGACCCAGTACTTC
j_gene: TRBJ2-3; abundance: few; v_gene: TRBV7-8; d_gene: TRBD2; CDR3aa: CASSSGLAGDTQYF; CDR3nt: TGTGCCAGCAGCTCGGGACTAGCGGGAGATACGCAGTATTTT
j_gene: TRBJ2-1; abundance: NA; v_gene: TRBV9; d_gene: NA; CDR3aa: CASSPMSASSYNEQFF; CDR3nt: TGTGCCAGCAGCCCTATGTCGGCGAGCTCCTACAATGAGCAGTTCTTC
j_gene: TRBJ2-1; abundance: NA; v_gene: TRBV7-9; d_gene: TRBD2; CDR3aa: CASSFPSGRTPLGEQFF; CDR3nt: TGTGCCAGCAGCTTCCCTAGCGGGAGAACTCCACTCGGTGAGCAGTTCTTC